This T cell receptor beta chain was sequenced for a study of blood T cell repertoires in COVID-19. This clone was seen a single time. Sequencing used immunoSEQ multiplex PCR; TCRdb keeps in-frame clones, though not all of them. Counted here are fewer than 400,000 clones, around nine tenths occurring once; the ten biggest clones make up 1.5% to 2%. This CDR3 has 15 amino acids. Per the germline V gene, CDR1 is SGHRS and CDR2 is YFSETQ. The V and J ends lost 0 bases and 4 bases respectively, with 10 bases between them. The gene calls are TRBV5-1 and TRBJ2-2; TRBD2 is a possible D gene (6 bases). The clonotype comes from a woman aged 25 to 45 who had recovered from COVID-19. Source material: PBMCs or T cells enriched from blood (not recorded which). The CDR3 spells CASSLGRAGTGELFF. In nucleotides, the CDR3 is TGCGCCAGCAGCTTGGGGAGGGCCGGCACCGGGGAGCTGTTTTTT.